The entry below gives a single T cell receptor beta chain sequence along with its context. Its matching antigen is unknown. Profiling relied on immunoSEQ multiplex PCR, and the TCRdb table lists in-frame clones only, not all of them. The repertoire holds 15,000 to 20,000 clones, about 80% seen once, with 30% in the top ten. The data were obtained in a study of T cells in localized non-small cell lung cancer. From germline, CDR1 is MNHNS and CDR2 SASEGT. The CDR3 loop spans 14 amino acids. The V end was cut by 7 bases, the J end by 1 base, with 13 bases between. Study-level points and caveats: Elevated circulating T cell density in blood was associated with longer overall survival. As only one tumor region underwent sequencing, heterogeneity remains possible. Uninvolved neighboring lung showed the greatest T cell clonality, exceeding tumor.

Sample: peripheral blood, taken before any cancer treatment. The sequence came from a male donor older than 55 with stage I lung adenocarcinoma. The genes are TRBV6-1 and TRBJ2-5, with unresolved D. The CDR3 is CASNSGPSQETQYF. CDR3 DNA sequence: TGTGCCAGCAACTCCGGGCCGTCCCAAGAGACCCAGTACTTC.